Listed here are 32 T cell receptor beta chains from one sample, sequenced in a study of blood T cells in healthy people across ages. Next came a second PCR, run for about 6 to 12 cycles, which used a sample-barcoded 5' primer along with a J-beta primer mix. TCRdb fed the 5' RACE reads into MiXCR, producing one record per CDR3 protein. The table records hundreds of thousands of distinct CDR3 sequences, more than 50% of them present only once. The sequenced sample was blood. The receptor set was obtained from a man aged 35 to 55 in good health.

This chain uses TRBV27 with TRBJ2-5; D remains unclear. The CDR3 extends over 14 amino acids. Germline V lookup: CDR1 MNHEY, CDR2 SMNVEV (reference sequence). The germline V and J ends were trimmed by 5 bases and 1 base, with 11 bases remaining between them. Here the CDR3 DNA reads TGTGCCAGCAGTCCAAACGTATTCCAAGAGACCCAGTACTTC. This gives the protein CASSPNVFQETQYF.

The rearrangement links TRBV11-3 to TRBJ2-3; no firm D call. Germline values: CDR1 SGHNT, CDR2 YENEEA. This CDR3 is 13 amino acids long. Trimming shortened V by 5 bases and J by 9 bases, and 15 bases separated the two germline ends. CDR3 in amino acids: CASSVSLPGTQYF. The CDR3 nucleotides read TGTGCCAGCAGCGTTTCTCTCCCAGGAACGCAGTATTTT. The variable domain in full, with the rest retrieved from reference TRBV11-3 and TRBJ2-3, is EAGVVQSPRYKIIEKKQPVAFWCNPISGHNTLYWYLQNLGQGPELLIRYENEEAVDDSQLPKDRFSAERLKGVDSTLKIQPAELGDSAVYLCASSVSLPGTQYFGPGTRLTVL.

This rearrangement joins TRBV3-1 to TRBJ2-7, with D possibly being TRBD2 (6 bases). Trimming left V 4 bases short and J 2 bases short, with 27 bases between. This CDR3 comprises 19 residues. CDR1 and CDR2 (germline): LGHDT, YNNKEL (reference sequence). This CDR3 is CASSPTPDSSSESPYEQYF. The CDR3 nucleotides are TGTGCCAGCAGCCCCACACCTGACTCCTCTAGCGAAAGCCCCTACGAGCAGTACTTC.

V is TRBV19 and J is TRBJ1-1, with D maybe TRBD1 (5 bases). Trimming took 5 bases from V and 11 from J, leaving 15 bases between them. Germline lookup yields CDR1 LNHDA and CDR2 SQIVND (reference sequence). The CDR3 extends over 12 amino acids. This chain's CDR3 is CASSPLGTAAFF. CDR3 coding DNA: TGTGCCAGTAGTCCACTTGGGACGGCTGCTTTCTTT.

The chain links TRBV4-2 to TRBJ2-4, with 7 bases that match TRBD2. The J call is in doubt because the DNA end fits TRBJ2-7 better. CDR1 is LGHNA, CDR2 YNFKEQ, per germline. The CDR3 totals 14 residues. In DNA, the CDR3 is TGTGCCAGCAGCCAAGTTGGGAGGGTTGGCGAGCAGTACTTC. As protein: CASSQVGRVGEQYF.

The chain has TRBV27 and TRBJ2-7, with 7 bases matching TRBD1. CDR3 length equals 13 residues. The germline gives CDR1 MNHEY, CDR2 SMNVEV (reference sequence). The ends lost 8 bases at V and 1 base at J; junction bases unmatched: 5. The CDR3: CASGTVSSYEQYF. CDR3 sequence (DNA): TGTGCCAGCGGGACAGTTAGTTCCTACGAGCAGTACTTC.

CDR3 sequence (DNA): TGTGCCAGCGGGAAGGGGAATAGCAATCAGCCCCAGCATTTT. This gives the protein CASGKGNSNQPQHF. V and J are TRBV7-9 and TRBJ1-5, with a tentative D call TRBD1 (5 bases). Trimming took 8 bases from V and 0 from J, leaving 11 bases between them. Germline CDR1 and CDR2: SEHNR and FQNEAQ (reference sequence). The CDR3 is 14 amino acids.

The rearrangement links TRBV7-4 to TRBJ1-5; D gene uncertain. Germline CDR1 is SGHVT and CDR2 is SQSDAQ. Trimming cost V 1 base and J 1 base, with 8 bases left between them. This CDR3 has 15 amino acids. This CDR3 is CASSLELSSNQPQHF. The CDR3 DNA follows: TGTGCCAGCAGCTTAGAATTGTCCAGCAATCAGCCCCAGCATTTT.

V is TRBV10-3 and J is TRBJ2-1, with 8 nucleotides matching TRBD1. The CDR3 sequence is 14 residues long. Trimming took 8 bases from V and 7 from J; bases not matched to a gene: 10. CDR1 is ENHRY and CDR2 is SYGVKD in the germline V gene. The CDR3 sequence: CAIGTGTGRNEQFF. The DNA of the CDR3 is TGTGCCATCGGAACCGGGACAGGTCGGAATGAGCAGTTCTTC.

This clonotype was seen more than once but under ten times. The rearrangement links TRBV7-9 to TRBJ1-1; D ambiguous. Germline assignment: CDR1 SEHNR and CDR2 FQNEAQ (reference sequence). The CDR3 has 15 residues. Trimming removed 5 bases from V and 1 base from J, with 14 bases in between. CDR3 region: CASSLRQVANTEAFF. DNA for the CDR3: TGTGCCAGCAGCCTACGTCAGGTGGCGAACACTGAAGCTTTCTTT.

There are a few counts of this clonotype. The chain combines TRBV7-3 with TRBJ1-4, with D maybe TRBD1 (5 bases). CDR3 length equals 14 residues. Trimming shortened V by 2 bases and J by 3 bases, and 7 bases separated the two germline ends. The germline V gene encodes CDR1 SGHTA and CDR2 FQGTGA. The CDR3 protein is CASSLEQANEKLFF. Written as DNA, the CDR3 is TGTGCCAGCAGCTTAGAACAGGCTAATGAAAAACTGTTTTTT.

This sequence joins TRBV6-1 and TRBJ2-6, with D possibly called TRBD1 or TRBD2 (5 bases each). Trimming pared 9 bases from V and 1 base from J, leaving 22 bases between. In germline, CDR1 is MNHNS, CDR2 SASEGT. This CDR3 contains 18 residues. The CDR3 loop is CARPFGTEFVSGANVLTF. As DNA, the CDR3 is TGTGCCAGGCCATTCGGGACGGAGTTCGTATCTGGGGCCAACGTCCTGACTTTC.

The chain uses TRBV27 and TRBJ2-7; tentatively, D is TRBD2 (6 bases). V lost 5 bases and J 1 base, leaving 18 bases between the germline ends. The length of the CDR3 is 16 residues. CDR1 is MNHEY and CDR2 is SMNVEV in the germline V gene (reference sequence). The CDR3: CASSPLTSSPSYEQYF. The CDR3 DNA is TGTGCCAGCAGTCCCCTAACTAGCTCACCTTCCTACGAGCAGTACTTC.

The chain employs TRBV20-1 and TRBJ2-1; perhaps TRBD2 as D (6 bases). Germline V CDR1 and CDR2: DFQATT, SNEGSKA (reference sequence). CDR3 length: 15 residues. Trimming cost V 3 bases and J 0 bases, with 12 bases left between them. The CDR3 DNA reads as TGCAGTGCTAGTGGGCGCGGGGCCTCCTACAATGAGCAGTTCTTC. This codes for CSASGRGASYNEQFF.

In nucleotides, the CDR3 is TGTGCCAGCAGTTCCCGGGACAGGGTCTCCCGAGGGGCCAACGTCCTGACTTTC. It codes for CASSSRDRVSRGANVLTF. This chain connects TRBV12-3 or TRBV12-4 to TRBJ2-6; the match to TRBD1 covers 9 bases. V shed 4 bases, J shed 4 bases, and the junction held 11 bases outside the gene matches. The CDR3 is made up of 18 amino acids.

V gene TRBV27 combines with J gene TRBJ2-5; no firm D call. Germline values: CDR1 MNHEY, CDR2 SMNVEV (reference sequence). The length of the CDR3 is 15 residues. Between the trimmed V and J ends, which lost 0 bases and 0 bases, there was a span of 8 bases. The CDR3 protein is CASSLSRGYQETQYF. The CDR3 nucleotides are TGTGCCAGCAGTTTATCGCGCGGTTACCAAGAGACCCAGTACTTC.

The CDR3 bases are TGCGCCAGCAGCGGGCGACAGGGTGAAGGCTACACCTTC. Residues: CASSGRQGEGYTF. The chain has TRBV5-1 and TRBJ1-2; 7 nucleotides match TRBD1. Germline assignment: CDR1 SGHRS and CDR2 YFSETQ. The CDR3 is made up of 13 amino acids. Losses at the gene ends were 4 bases for V and 8 bases for J; bases not matched to a gene: 8. Based on the CDR3 plus reference TRBV5-1 and TRBJ1-2, the full variable domain is KAGVTQTPRYLIKTRGQQVTLSCSPISGHRSVSWYQQTPGQGLQFLFEYFSETQRNKGNFPGRFSGRQFSNSRSEMNVSTLELGDSALYLCASSGRQGEGYTFGSGTRLTVV.

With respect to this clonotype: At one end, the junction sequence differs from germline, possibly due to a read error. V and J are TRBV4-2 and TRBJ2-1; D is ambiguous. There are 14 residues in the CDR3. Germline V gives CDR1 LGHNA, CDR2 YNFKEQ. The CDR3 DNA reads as TGTGCCGGCAGCCAAGATCGACGCAGCAATGAGCAGTTCTTC. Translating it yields CAGSQDRRSNEQFF.

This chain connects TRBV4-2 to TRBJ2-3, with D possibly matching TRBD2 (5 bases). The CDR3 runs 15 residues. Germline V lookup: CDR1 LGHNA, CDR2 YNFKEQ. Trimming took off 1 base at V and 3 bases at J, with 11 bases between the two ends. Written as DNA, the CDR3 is TGTGCCAGCAGCCAAGGCCGGGGTTTTACAGATACGCAGTATTTT. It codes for CASSQGRGFTDTQYF.

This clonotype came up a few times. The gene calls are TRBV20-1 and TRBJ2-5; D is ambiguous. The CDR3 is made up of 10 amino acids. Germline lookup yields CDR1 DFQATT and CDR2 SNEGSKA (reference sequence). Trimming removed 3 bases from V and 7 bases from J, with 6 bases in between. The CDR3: CSASRGTQYF. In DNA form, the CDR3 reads TGCAGTGCTAGTCGCGGGACCCAGTACTTC.

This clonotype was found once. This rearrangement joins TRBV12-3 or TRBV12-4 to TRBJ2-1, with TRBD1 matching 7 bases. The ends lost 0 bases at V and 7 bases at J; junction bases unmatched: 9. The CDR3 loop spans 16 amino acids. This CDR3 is CASSLARTGLRNEQFF. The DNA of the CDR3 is TGTGCCAGCAGTTTAGCGCGGACAGGTTTGAGGAATGAGCAGTTCTTC.

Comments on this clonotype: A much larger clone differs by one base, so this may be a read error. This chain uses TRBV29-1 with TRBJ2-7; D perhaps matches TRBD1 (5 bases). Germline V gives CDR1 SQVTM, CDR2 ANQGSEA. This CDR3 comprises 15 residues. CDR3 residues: CSVEWGTRSSYERYF. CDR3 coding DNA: TGCAGCGTTGAATGGGGCACCAGGAGCTCCTACGAGCGGTACTTC.

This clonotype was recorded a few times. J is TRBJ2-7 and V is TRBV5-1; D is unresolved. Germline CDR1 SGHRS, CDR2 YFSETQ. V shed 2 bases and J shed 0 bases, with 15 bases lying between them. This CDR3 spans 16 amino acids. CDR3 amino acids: CASSFSSGGFSYEQYF. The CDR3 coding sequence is TGCGCCAGCAGCTTTTCGTCAGGCGGTTTCTCCTACGAGCAGTACTTC.

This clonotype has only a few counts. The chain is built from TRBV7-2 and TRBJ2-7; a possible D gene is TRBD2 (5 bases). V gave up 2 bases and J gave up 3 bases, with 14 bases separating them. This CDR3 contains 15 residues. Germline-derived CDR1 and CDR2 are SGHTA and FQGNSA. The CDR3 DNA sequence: TGTGCCAGCAGCTTAAGTCGGCTAGCCGGCTACGAGCAGTACTTC. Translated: CASSLSRLAGYEQYF.

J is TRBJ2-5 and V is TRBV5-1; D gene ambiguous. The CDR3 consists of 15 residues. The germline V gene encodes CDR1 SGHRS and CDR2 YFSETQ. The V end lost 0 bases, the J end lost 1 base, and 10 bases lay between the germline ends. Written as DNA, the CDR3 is TGCGCCAGCAGCTTGGAATTGGCAGCCCAAGAGACCCAGTACTTC. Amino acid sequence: CASSLELAAQETQYF. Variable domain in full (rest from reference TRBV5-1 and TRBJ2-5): KAGVTQTPRYLIKTRGQQVTLSCSPISGHRSVSWYQQTPGQGLQFLFEYFSETQRNKGNFPGRFSGRQFSNSRSEMNVSTLELGDSALYLCASSLELAAQETQYFGPGTRLLVL.

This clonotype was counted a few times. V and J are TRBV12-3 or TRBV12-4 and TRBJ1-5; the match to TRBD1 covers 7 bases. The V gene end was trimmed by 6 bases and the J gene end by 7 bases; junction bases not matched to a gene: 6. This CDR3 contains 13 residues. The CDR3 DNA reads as TGTGCCAGCAGAGAGACAGGGAACCAGCCCCAGCATTTT. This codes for CASRETGNQPQHF.

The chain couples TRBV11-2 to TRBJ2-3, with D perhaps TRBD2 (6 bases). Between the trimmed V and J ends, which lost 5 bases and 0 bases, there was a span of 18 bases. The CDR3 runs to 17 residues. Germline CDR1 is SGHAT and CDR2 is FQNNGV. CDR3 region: CASSLARLAISTDTQYF. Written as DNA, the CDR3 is TGTGCCAGCAGCCTGGCCCGCCTAGCGATAAGCACAGATACGCAGTATTTT.

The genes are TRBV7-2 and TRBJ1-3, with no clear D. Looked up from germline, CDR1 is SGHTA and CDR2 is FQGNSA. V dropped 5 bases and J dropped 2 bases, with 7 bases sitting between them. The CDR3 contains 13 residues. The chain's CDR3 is CASSPEAGNTIYF. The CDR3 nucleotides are TGTGCCAGCAGCCCCGAGGCTGGAAACACCATATATTTT.

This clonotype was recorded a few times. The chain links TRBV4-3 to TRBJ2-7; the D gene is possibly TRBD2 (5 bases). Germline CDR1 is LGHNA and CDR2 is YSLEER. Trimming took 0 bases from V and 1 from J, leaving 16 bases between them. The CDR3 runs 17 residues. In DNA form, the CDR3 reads TGCGCCAGCAGCCAAGATCCCCTAGTTACGGGATCCTACGAGCAGTACTTC. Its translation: CASSQDPLVTGSYEQYF.

The CDR3 nucleotides are TGTGCCAGCAGCGTTGGTGCAGCACAAGAGACCCAGTACTTC. Protein: CASSVGAAQETQYF. The gene calls are TRBV7-9 and TRBJ2-5; D ambiguous. The ends were cut back, 5 bases at V and 2 bases at J, with 12 bases in the middle. Germline V gene sequence: CDR1 SEHNR, CDR2 FQNEAQ (reference sequence). The CDR3 covers 14 residues.

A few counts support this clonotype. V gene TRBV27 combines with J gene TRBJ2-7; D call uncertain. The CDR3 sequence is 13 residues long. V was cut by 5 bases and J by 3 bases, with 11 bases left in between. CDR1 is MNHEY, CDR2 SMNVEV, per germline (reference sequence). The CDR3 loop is CASSTWLGYEQYF. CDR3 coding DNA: TGTGCCAGCAGTACGTGGCTGGGCTACGAGCAGTACTTC.

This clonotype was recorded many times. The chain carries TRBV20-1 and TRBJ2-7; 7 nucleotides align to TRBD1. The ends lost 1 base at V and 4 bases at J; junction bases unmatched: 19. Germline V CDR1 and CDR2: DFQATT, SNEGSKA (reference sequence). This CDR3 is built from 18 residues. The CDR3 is CSARGRGKTGLRGYEQYF. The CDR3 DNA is TGCAGTGCTAGAGGGAGAGGGAAGACAGGGCTCCGTGGATACGAGCAGTACTTC.